This T cell receptor (beta chain) was captured by sequencing in a study of CD8+ T cells in alopecia areata. cDNA reverse transcribed from extracted RNA served as the sequencing template. Method: immunoSEQ multiplex PCR; TCRdb's copy keeps in-frame clones and lacks some. The table lists about 140,000 clones, 82% of them singletons. V lost 1 base and J lost 1, with 22 bases in between. Germline CDR1 is LNHNV and CDR2 is YYDKDF (reference sequence). The CDR3 totals 19 residues. Treatment given: oral pan-JAK inhibitor, 5-10 mg twice daily. The V call is TRBV15, the J call TRBJ1-1, with D hard to call. The source was CD8+ T cells sorted from blood, collected at week 4, from a patient treated with tofacitinib. The clonotype comes from a human donor with alopecia areata. As DNA, the CDR3 is TGTGCCACCAGCAGAGGGCCGGTACGAGGCATTGGGAGGAACACTGAAGCTTTCTTT. Protein: CATSRGPVRGIGRNTEAFF.